The subject of this entry is one T cell receptor (beta chain). What this receptor recognizes is not known. Base qualities were left out, and no much larger clone turns up one base away. Library construction relied on 5' RACE. Instrument on record: Illumina MiSeq. The public reads were reprocessed in TCRdb via fastp at Q25 and MiXCR, keeping in-frame beta chains. Each CDR3 protein appears once, grouped with its most common genes and DNA. A total of around 63,000 distinct CDR3 sequences appear in this sample, 16% of them only once. Jointly, the top ten make up approximately 4.8% of the sample. For CDR1 and CDR2, the germline V gene lists SQVTM and ANQGSEA. Spanning cysteine to phenylalanine, the CDR3 consists of 12 amino acids. Only the CDR3 region is kept as DNA, spanning 36 bases read in frame from base 1. The germline ends are 6 bases apart after V is trimmed by 1 base and J by 2 bases. This entry comes from a study of T cells of healthy individuals (dated by TCRdb to 2016 to 2019).

The receptor was isolated from a human donor in good health. The chain employs TRBV29-1 and TRBJ2-7; no D segment can be confidently identified. The CDR3: CSVEGSTYEQYF. The DNA is as follows: TGCAGCGTTGAAGGCAGCACCTACGAGCAGTACTTC.